This T cell receptor beta chain was sequenced in a study of blood T cell repertoires in COVID-19. Study-wide background: Specimens from acute and convalescent COVID-19 originated in the United States, Italy and Spain. The cDNA or gDNA used as material had been derived from T cells, B-cell-depleted T cells, or PBMCs.

In the authors' methods: Reference gene primer amplification yielded estimated nucleated cell counts. Assay: immunoSEQ multiplex PCR; the TCRdb copy retains only in-frame clones and omits some. V and J calls and clone size are those listed in that table; D and trimming were worked out from the DNA. The sample has 300,000 to 450,000 clones, around 89% seen once. Germline loops: CDR1 SQVTM, CDR2 ANQGSEA. Deletions cut 0 bases from V and 3 bases from J, with 12 bases between. The CDR3 runs to 15 residues. Seattle patients were enrolled while actively infected and followed longitudinally. Source material: peripheral blood. The sequence derives from a woman aged 25 to 39 with COVID-19, enrolled during active disease. The rearrangement links TRBV29-1 to TRBJ2-1; D not certain. This CDR3 is CSVEDPRSGYNEQFF. In DNA, the CDR3 is TGCAGCGTTGAAGATCCCCGCTCCGGCTACAATGAGCAGTTCTTC.